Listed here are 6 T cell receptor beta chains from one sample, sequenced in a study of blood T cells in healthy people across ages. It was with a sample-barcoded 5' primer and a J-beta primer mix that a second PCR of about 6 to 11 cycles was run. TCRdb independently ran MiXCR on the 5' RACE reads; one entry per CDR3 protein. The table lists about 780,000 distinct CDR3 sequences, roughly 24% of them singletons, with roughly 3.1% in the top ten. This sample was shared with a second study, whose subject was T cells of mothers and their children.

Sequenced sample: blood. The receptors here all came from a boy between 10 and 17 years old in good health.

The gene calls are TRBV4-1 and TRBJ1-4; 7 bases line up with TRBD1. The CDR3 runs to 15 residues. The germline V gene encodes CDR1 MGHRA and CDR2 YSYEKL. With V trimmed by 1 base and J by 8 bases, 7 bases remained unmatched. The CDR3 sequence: CASSQVEGAEEKLFF. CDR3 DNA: TGCGCCAGCAGCCAAGTCGAGGGGGCAGAGGAAAAACTGTTTTTT.

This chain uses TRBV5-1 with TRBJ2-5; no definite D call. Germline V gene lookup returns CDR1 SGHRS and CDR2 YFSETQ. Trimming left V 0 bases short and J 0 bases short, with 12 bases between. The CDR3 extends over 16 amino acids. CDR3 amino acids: CASSLVHRPYQETQYF. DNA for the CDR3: TGCGCCAGCAGCTTGGTTCACAGACCGTACCAAGAGACCCAGTACTTC.

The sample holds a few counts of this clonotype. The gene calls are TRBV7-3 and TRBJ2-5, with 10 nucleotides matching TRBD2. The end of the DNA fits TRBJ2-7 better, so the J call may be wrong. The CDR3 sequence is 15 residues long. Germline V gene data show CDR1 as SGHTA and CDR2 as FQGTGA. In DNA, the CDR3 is TGTGCCAGCAGCATAAAAGCGGGGGGGCCGTACGAGCAGTACTTC. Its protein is CASSIKAGGPYEQYF.

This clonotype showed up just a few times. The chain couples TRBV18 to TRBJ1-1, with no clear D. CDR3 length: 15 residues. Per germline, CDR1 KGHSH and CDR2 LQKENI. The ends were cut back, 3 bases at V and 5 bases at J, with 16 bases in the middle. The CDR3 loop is CASSPQERKSTEAFF. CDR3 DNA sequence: TGTGCCAGCTCACCTCAGGAGAGGAAGAGTACTGAAGCTTTCTTT.

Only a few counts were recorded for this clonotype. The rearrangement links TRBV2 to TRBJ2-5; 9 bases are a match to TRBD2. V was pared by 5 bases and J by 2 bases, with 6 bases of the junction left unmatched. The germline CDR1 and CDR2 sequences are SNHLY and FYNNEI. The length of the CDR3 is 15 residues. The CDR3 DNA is TGTGCCAGCAGTCGTTCGGCGGGGGGGCAAGAGACCCAGTACTTC. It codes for CASSRSAGGQETQYF. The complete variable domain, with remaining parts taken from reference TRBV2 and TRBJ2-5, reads EPEVTQTPSHQVTQMGQEVILRCVPISNHLYFYWYRQILGQKVEFLVSFYNNEISEKSEIFDDQFSVERPDGSNFTLKIRSTKLEDSAMYFCASSRSAGGQETQYFGPGTRLLVL.

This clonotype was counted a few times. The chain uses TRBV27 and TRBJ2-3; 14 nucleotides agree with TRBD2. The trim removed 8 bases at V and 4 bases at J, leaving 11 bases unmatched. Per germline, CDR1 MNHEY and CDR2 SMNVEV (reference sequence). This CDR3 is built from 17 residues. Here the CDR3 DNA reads TGTGCCAGCGGCGGACTAGCGGGGGGCTTTGGGCCAGATACGCAGTATTTT. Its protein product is CASGGLAGGFGPDTQYF.